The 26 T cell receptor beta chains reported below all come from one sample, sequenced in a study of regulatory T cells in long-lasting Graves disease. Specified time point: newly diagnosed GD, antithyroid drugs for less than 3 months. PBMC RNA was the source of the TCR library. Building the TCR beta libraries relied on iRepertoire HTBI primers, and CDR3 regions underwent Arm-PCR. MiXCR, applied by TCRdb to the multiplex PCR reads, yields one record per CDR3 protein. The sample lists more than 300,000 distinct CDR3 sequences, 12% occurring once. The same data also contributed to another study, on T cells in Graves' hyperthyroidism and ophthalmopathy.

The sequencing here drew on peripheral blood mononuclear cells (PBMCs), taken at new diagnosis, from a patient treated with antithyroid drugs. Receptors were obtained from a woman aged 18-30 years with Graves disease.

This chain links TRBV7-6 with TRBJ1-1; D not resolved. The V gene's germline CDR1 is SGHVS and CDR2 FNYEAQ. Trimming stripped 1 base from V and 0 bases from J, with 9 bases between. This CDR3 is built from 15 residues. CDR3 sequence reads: CASSLVREMNTEAFF. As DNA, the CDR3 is TGTGCCAGCAGCTTAGTTAGAGAAATGAACACTGAAGCTTTCTTT.

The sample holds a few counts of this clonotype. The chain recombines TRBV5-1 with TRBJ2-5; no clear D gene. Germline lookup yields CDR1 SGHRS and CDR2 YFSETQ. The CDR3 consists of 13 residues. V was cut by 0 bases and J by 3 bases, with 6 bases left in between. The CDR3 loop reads CASSLAQEETQYF. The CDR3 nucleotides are TGCGCCAGCAGCTTGGCCCAGGAAGAGACCCAGTACTTC.

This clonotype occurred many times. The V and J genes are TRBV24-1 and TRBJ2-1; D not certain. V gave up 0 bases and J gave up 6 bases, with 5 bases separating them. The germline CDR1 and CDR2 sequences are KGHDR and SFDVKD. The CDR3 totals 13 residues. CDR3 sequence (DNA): TGTGCCACCAGTGATTTGCATGGCAATGAGCAGTTCTTC. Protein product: CATSDLHGNEQFF.

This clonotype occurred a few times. Written as DNA, the CDR3 is TGCAGTGCTAGAGATGGTGCGGGGGGTGACACTGAAGCTTTCTTT. Translation: CSARDGAGGDTEAFF. The chain is built from TRBV20-1 and TRBJ1-1; TRBD1 is a possible D gene (5 bases). Germline loops: CDR1 DFQATT, CDR2 SNEGSKA (reference sequence). Trimming left V 0 bases short and J 3 bases short, with 14 bases between. The CDR3 runs to 15 residues.

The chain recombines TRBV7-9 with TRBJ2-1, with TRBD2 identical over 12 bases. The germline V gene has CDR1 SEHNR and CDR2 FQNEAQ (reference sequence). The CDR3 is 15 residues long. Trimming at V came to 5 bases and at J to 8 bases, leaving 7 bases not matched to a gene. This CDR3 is CASSPSSGRAYEQFF. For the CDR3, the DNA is TGTGCCAGCAGCCCATCTAGCGGGAGGGCGTATGAGCAGTTCTTC.

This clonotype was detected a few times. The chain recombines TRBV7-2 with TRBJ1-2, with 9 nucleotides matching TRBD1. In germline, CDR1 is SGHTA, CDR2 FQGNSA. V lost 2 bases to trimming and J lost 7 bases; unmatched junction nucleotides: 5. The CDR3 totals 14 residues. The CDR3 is CASSLSGTGPGYTF. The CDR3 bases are TGTGCCAGCAGCTTATCCGGGACAGGGCCTGGCTACACCTTC.

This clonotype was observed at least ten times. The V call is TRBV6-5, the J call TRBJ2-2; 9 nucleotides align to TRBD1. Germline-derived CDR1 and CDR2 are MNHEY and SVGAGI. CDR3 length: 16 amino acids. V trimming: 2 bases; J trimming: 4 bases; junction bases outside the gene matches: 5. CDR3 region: CASSYLDRGVTGELFF. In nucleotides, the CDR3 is TGTGCCAGCAGTTACCTCGACAGGGGGGTCACCGGGGAGCTGTTTTTT.

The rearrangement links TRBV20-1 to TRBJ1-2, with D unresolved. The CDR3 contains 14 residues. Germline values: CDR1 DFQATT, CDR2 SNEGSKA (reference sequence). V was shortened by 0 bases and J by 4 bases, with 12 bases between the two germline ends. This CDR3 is CSARDFASPYGYTF. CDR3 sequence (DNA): TGCAGTGCTAGAGATTTTGCCAGCCCCTATGGCTACACCTTC.

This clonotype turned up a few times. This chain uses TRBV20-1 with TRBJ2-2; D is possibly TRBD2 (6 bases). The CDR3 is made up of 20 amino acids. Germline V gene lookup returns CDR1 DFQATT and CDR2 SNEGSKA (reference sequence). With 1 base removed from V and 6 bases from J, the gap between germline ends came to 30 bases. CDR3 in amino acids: CSARGPFGSGGTVGAGELFF. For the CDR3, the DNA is TGCAGTGCTAGAGGCCCTTTTGGGAGTGGCGGGACGGTAGGAGCCGGGGAGCTGTTTTTT.

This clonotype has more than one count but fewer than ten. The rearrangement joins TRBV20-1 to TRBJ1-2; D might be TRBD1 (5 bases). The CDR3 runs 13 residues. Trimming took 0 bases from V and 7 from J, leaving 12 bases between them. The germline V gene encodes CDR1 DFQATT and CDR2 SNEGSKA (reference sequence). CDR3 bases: TGCAGTGCTAGAGATGTGGGGCTGAGTGGCTACACCTTC. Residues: CSARDVGLSGYTF.

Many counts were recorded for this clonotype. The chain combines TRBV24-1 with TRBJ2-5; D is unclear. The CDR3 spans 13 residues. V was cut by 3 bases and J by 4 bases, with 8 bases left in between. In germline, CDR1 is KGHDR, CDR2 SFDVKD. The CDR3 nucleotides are TGTGCCACCAGTGATGCGGAGCGAGAGACCCAGTACTTC. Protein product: CATSDAERETQYF.

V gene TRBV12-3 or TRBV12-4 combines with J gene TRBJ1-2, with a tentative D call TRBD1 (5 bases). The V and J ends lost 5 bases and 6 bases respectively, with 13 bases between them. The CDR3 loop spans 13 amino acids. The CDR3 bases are TGTGCCAGCAGTCCACAGGAGAGGGATGGCTACACCTTC. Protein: CASSPQERDGYTF.

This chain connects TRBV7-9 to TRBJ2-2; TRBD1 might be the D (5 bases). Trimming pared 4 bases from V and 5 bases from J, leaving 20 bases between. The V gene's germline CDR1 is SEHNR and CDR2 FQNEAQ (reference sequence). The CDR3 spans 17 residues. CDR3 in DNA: TGTGCCAGCAGCTCTACTGACAGTCAGGTCCAGACCGGGGAGCTGTTTTTT. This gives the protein CASSSTDSQVQTGELFF.

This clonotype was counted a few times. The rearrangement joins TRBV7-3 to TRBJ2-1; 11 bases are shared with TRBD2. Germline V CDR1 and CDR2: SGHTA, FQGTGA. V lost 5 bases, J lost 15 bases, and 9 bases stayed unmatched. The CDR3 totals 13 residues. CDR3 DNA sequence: TGTGCCAGCAGCGCGTTAGCGGGAGGGACAGGGTTCTTC. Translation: CASSALAGGTGFF. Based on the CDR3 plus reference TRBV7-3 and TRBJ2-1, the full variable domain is GAGVSQTPSNKVTEKGKYVELRCDPISGHTALYWYRQSLGQGPEFLIYFQGTGAADDSGLPNDRFFAVRPEGSVSTLKIQRTERGDSAVYLCASSALAGGTGFFGPGTRLTVL.

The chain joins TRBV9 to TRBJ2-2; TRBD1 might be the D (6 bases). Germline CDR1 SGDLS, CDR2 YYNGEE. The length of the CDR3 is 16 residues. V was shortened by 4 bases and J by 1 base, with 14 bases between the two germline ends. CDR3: CASSTGQTVNTGELFF. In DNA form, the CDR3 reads TGTGCCAGCAGCACCGGACAGACCGTGAACACCGGGGAGCTGTTTTTT.

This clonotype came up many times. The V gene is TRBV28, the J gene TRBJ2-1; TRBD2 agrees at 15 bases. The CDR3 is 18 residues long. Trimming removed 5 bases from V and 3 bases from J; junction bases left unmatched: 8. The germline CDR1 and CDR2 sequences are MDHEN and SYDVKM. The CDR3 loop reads CASSPGLAGGPIYNEQFF. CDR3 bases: TGTGCCAGCAGTCCGGGACTAGCGGGAGGCCCGATCTACAATGAGCAGTTCTTC.

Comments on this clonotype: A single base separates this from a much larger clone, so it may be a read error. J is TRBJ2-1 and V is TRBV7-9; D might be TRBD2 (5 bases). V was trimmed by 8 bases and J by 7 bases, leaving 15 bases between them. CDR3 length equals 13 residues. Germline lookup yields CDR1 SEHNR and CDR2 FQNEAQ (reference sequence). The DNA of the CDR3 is TGTGCCAGCGGCCCTCGGGGTATGAATGAGCAGTTCTTC. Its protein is CASGPRGMNEQFF.

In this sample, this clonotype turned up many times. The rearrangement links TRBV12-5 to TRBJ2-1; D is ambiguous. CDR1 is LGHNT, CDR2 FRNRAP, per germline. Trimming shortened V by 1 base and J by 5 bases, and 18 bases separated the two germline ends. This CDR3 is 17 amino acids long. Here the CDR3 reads CASGLGGRHSPHNEQFF. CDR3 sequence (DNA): TGTGCTAGTGGTTTGGGTGGGCGACACTCACCTCACAATGAGCAGTTCTTC.

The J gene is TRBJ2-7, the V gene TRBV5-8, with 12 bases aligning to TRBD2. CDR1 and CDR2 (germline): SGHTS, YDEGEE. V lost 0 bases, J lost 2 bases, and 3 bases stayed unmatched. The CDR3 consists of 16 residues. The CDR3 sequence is CASSLEGLAGPYEQYF. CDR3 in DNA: TGTGCCAGCAGCTTGGAAGGACTAGCGGGACCCTACGAGCAGTACTTC.

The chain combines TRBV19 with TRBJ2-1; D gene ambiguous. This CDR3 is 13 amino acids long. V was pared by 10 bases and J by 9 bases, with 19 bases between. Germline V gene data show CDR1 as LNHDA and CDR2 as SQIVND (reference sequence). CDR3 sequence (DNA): TGTGCCATGTCGCCGGACGCCCTGGGTGAGCAGTTCTTC. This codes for CAMSPDALGEQFF.

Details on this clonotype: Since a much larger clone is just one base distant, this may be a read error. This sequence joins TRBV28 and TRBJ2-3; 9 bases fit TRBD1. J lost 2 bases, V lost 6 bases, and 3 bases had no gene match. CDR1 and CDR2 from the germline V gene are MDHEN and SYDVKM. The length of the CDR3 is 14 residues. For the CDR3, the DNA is TGTGCCAGCAGGAGGGACAGGGCCACAGATACGCAGTATTTT. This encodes CASRRDRATDTQYF. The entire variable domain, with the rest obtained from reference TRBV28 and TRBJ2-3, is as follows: DVKVTQSSRYLVKRTGEKVFLECVQDMDHENMFWYRQDPGLGLRLIYFSYDVKMKEKGDIPEGYSVSREKKERFSLILESASTNQTSMYLCASRRDRATDTQYFGPGTRLTVL.

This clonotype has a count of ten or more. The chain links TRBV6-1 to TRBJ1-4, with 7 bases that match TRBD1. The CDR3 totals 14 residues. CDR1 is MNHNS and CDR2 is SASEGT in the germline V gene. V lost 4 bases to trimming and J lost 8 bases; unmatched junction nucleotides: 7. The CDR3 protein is CASSARQGGEKLFF. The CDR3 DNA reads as TGTGCCAGCAGTGCGAGACAGGGAGGGGAAAAACTGTTTTTT.

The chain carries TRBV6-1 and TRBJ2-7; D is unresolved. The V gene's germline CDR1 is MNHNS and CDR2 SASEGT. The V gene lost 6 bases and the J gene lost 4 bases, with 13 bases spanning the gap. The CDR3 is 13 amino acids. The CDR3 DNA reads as TGTGCCAGCAGCTCGTTGGTGTCGTACGAGCAGTACTTC. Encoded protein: CASSSLVSYEQYF.

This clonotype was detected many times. The CDR3 nucleotides are TGTGCCAGCAGCCGCCTGGGGCCCTATGGCTACACCTTC. This encodes CASSRLGPYGYTF. The rearrangement uses TRBV11-1 and TRBJ1-2; D might be TRBD1 (5 bases). Germline assignment: CDR1 SGHAT and CDR2 FQDESV (reference sequence). CDR3 length: 13 residues. The V and J ends lost 5 bases and 4 bases respectively, with 11 bases between them.

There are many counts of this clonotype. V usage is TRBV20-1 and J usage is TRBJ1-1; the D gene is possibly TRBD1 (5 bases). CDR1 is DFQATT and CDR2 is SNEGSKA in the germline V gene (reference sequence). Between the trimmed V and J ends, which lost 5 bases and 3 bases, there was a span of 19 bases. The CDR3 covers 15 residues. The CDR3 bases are TGCAGTGCTCTCCCTCCAGGGTGGACGGACACTGAAGCTTTCTTT. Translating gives CSALPPGWTDTEAFF.

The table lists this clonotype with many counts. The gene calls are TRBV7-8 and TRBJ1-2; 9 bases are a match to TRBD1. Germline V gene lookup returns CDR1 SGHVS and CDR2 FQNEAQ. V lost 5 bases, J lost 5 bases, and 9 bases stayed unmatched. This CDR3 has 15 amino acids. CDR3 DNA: TGTGCCAGCAGCCAGGGCCGGGACAGGGTATATGGCTACACCTTC. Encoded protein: CASSQGRDRVYGYTF.